The 17 T cell receptor beta chains reported below all come from one sample, sequenced in a study of blood T cell repertoires in COVID-19. TCRdb's copy holds only in-frame clones and misses some; the assay was immunoSEQ multiplex PCR. The data show roughly 81,000 clones, 91% seen once. The sequenced sample consisted of peripheral blood. The source of these receptors is a woman between 45 and 60 years old in a cohort sampled during active COVID-19.

The chain is built from TRBV28 and TRBJ1-6; 7 nucleotides align to TRBD1. The CDR3 has 14 amino acids. V was pared by 8 bases and J by 6 bases, with 7 bases of the junction left unmatched. Germline loops: CDR1 MDHEN, CDR2 SYDVKM. CDR3 nucleotide sequence: TGTGCCAGCGTAAGGGACAGTACTAATTCACCCCTCCACTTT. It codes for CASVRDSTNSPLHF.

The chain combines TRBV23-1 with TRBJ1-5, with 8 bases lining up with TRBD1. TRBV23-1 is identified as an open reading frame with a role that is uncertain. J was trimmed by 5 bases and V by 4 bases; bases with no gene match: 13. The CDR3 runs 17 residues. Written as DNA, the CDR3 is TGCGCCAGCAGTCGAATTCTGGACAGGGAGGGGGATCAGCCCCAGCATTTT. Protein: CASSRILDREGDQPQHF.

This chain links TRBV5-5 with TRBJ2-7, with TRBD2 matching 14 bases. The CDR3 covers 18 residues. Germline trimming cut 3 bases from V and 0 bases from J; bases unmatched to any gene: 8. Per the germline V gene, CDR1 is SGHKS and CDR2 is YYEKEE (reference sequence). The CDR3 sequence is CASSSGTSGGPSSYEQYF. CDR3 in DNA: TGTGCCAGCAGCTCAGGGACTAGCGGGGGCCCCAGCTCCTACGAGCAGTACTTC.

This clone was seen once. The gene calls are TRBV18 and TRBJ2-7; D is unresolved. V lost 5 bases to trimming and J lost 0 bases, with 14 bases between them. This CDR3 has 15 amino acids. In germline, CDR1 is KGHSH, CDR2 LQKENI. In DNA, the CDR3 is TGTGCCAGCTCATCCACCGGCGGAAACTCCTACGAGCAGTACTTC. Its protein product is CASSSTGGNSYEQYF.

The chain is built from TRBV7-6 and TRBJ1-2; possibly TRBD1 for D (6 bases). CDR1 is SGHVS, CDR2 FNYEAQ, per germline. There are 15 residues in the CDR3. V shed 2 bases and J shed 2 bases, with 12 bases lying between them. CDR3 nucleotide sequence: TGTGCCAGCAGCTTAAGACCGACAGGAAACTATGGCTACACCTTC. It codes for CASSLRPTGNYGYTF.

This sequence joins TRBV5-4 and TRBJ2-7, with 7 positions matching TRBD2. V gave up 3 bases and J gave up 7 bases; unmatched junction bases: 19. The V gene's germline CDR1 is SGHNT and CDR2 YYREEE (reference sequence). There are 17 residues in the CDR3. The DNA of the CDR3 is TGTGCCAGCAGCTCACCAAACCGCGGGAGTGTGTCTGGTGAGCAGTACTTC. It encodes CASSSPNRGSVSGEQYF. The full variable domain, completed using reference TRBV5-4 and TRBJ2-7, is ETGVTQSPTHLIKTRGQQVTLRCSSQSGHNTVSWYQQALGQGPQFIFQYYREEENGRGNFPPRFSGLQFPNYSSELNVNALELDDSALYLCASSSPNRGSVSGEQYFGPGTRLTVT.

The chain joins TRBV5-1 to TRBJ2-7, with 8 bases aligning to TRBD1. V was clipped by 3 bases and J by 3 bases; unmatched bases: 5. Germline values: CDR1 SGHRS, CDR2 YFSETQ. The CDR3 consists of 14 residues. The CDR3 bases are TGCGCCAGCAGCTACAATGACAGGGGCTACGAGCAGTACTTC. Its translation: CASSYNDRGYEQYF.

This clone appeared a single time. The chain joins TRBV9 to TRBJ2-7, with 9 bases matching TRBD1. Germline V gives CDR1 SGDLS, CDR2 YYNGEE. After removal of 3 bases from V and 2 bases from J, the junction contained 15 bases not matched to a gene. The CDR3 covers 18 residues. As DNA, the CDR3 is TGTGCCAGCAGCGCCTCCGGTGGGACAGGGTTAATTACCTACGAGCAGTACTTC. This sequence encodes CASSASGGTGLITYEQYF.

The chain links TRBV13 to TRBJ2-7; weak D call: TRBD2 (5 bases). The germline gives CDR1 PRHDT, CDR2 FYEKMQ (reference sequence). This CDR3 has 14 amino acids. The ends were cut back, 5 bases at V and 5 bases at J, with 16 bases in the middle. CDR3 DNA: TGTGCCAGCAGCAAGCGCCCGGGGTCCCACGAGCAGTACTTC. It is translated as CASSKRPGSHEQYF.

The chain joins TRBV4-2 to TRBJ1-3; 8 nucleotides agree with TRBD1. From germline, CDR1 is LGHNA and CDR2 YNFKEQ. The CDR3 is 14 amino acids. Germline trimming cut 0 bases from V and 7 bases from J; bases unmatched to any gene: 2. The CDR3 sequence: CASSQDRDRNTIYF. For the CDR3, the DNA is TGTGCCAGCAGCCAAGACAGGGACAGGAACACCATATATTTT.

This chain uses TRBV18 with TRBJ1-5, with TRBD1 as a possible D gene (5 bases). The germline V and J ends were trimmed by 2 bases and 6 bases, with 11 bases remaining between them. This CDR3 spans 14 amino acids. From germline, CDR1 is KGHSH and CDR2 LQKENI. The CDR3: CASSPGAVSQPQHF. The CDR3 nucleotides are TGTGCCAGCTCACCAGGGGCGGTGAGTCAGCCCCAGCATTTT.

V usage is TRBV7-9 and J usage is TRBJ1-1; D might be TRBD1 (5 bases). The germline V gene has CDR1 SEHNR and CDR2 FQNEAQ (reference sequence). This CDR3 comprises 15 residues. V was shortened by 1 base and J by 4 bases, with 13 bases between the two germline ends. The CDR3: CASSLDAGVGTEAFF. Written as DNA, the CDR3 is TGTGCCAGCAGCTTAGATGCGGGGGTCGGCACTGAAGCTTTCTTT.

The chain combines TRBV28 with TRBJ1-6; a weak D match, TRBD1 (6 bases). Germline CDR1 reads MDHEN; CDR2 reads SYDVKM. Trimming removed 7 bases from V and 7 bases from J, with 23 bases in between. The CDR3 runs 17 residues. Here the CDR3 reads CASTTTQDSIVNSPLHF. CDR3 DNA sequence: TGTGCCAGCACCACAACCCAGGACAGTATAGTAAATTCACCCCTCCACTTT.

V is TRBV6-2 or TRBV6-3 and J is TRBJ1-5; 7 bases agree with TRBD1. Germline trimming cut 3 bases from V and 6 bases from J; bases unmatched to any gene: 23. CDR1 MNHEY and CDR2 SVGEGT come from the germline V gene. This CDR3 has 20 amino acids. The CDR3 nucleotides are TGTGCCAGCAGTTATCTTGATCCTGGGACAGTCACCGGTATCGGTCAGCCCCAGCATTTT. Protein: CASSYLDPGTVTGIGQPQHF.

The chain uses TRBV10-3 and TRBJ2-2; the D gene is possibly TRBD1 (6 bases). Germline CDR1 reads ENHRY; CDR2 reads SYGVKD. The ends were cut back, 6 bases at V and 1 base at J, with 9 bases in the middle. The CDR3 is 14 amino acids. DNA for the CDR3: TGTGCCATCAGCGAACAGGGGAACACCGGGGAGCTGTTTTTT. It yields the protein CAISEQGNTGELFF.

The chain uses TRBV6-5 and TRBJ2-7; 9 nucleotides line up with TRBD1. The length of the CDR3 is 14 residues. The V gene end was trimmed by 6 bases and the J gene end by 4 bases; junction bases not matched to a gene: 7. The germline gives CDR1 MNHEY, CDR2 SVGAGI. Here the CDR3 reads CASSPDRGSYEQYF. The CDR3 DNA follows: TGTGCCAGCAGCCCGGACAGGGGTTCGTACGAGCAGTACTTC.

This sequence joins TRBV11-3 and TRBJ1-2, with TRBD1 matching over 8 bases. CDR3 size: 15 residues. V was clipped by 4 bases and J by 4 bases; unmatched bases: 8. Per the germline V gene, CDR1 is SGHNT and CDR2 is YENEEA. This CDR3 is CASSSGQEITYGYTF. The CDR3 coding sequence is TGTGCCAGCAGCTCGGGACAGGAGATAACCTATGGCTACACCTTC.